Below, one T cell receptor (beta chain) is given with its context. Method: immunoSEQ multiplex PCR; TCRdb's copy keeps in-frame clones and lacks some. The sample shows about 140,000 clones, roughly 80% of them seen only once. The CDR3 spans 13 residues. Between the trimmed V and J ends, which lost 4 bases and 11 bases, there was a span of 16 bases. CDR1 is SGHTA and CDR2 is FQGNSA in the germline V gene. The data were taken from a study of blood T cell repertoires in COVID-19. The V and J genes are TRBV7-2 and TRBJ2-3; D is unresolved. The source material was peripheral blood. The sequence came from a woman aged 45-65 years with active or convalescent COVID-19. CDR3 in DNA: TGTGCCAGCAGCTCATCGGAGTTCTTGGGGCAGTATTTT. Translating it yields CASSSSEFLGQYF.